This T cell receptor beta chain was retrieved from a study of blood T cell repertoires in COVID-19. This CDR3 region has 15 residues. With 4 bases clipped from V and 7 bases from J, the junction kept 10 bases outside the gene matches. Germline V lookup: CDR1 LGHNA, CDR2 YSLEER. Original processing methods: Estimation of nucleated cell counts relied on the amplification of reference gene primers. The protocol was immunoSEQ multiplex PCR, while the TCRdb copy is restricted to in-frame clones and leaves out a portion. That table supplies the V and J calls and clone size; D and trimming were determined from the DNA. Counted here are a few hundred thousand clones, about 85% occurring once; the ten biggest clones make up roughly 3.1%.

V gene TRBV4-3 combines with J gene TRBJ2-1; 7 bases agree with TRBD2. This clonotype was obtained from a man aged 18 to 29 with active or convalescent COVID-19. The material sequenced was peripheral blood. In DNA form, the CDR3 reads TGCGCCAGCAGCCCCGGGTTAGCGGGTCGAAATGAGCAGTTCTTC. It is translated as CASSPGLAGRNEQFF.